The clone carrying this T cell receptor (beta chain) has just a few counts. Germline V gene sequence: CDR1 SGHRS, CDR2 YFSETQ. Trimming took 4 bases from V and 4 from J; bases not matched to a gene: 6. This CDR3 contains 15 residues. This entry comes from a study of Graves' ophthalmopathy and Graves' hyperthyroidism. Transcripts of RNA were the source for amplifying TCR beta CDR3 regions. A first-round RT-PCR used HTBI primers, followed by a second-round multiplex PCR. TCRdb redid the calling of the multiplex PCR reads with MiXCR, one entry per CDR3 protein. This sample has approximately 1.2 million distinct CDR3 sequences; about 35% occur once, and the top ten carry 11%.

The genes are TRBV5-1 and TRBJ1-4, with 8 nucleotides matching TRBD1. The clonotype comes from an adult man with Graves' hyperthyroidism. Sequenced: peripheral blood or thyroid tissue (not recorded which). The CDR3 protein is CASSPRQGNNEKLFF. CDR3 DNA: TGCGCCAGCAGCCCGCGACAGGGGAATAATGAAAAACTGTTTTTT.